The 23 T cell receptor beta chains listed next were all sequenced from one sample in a study of T cells in Graves' hyperthyroidism and ophthalmopathy. RNA transcripts served as the template for amplifying TCR beta CDR3 regions. First-round RT-PCR with HTBI primers amplified the TCR CDR3 region. TCRdb fed the multiplex PCR reads into MiXCR, producing one record per CDR3 protein. Of about 290,000 distinct CDR3 sequences in the sample, about 14% were seen once. Sample: blood. The source is a woman aged 25 to 39 with Graves' hyperthyroidism that later progressed to Graves' ophthalmopathy.

The V call is TRBV7-9, the J call TRBJ2-5; 9 bases line up with TRBD2. The germline V gene encodes CDR1 SEHNR and CDR2 FQNEAQ (reference sequence). V shed 6 bases and J 3 bases; nucleotides not matched to a gene: 11. This CDR3 is 16 amino acids long. Here the CDR3 reads CASSSPGTSSKETQYF. DNA for the CDR3: TGTGCCAGCAGTTCCCCCGGGACTAGCAGTAAAGAGACCCAGTACTTC.

This clonotype was observed at least ten times. The chain carries TRBV20-1 and TRBJ2-7; the D is unclear. The CDR3 is 13 amino acids. CDR1 is DFQATT and CDR2 is SNEGSKA in the germline V gene (reference sequence). V lost 3 bases and J 6 bases, leaving 15 bases between the germline ends. The CDR3 DNA follows: TGCAGTGCTAGTACCGACCTGACTGTCGAGCAGTACTTC. Amino acids: CSASTDLTVEQYF.

The table lists this clonotype with many counts. V and J are TRBV4-3 and TRBJ1-1, with D unclear. Trimming took 0 bases from V and 2 from J, leaving 7 bases between them. Per germline, CDR1 LGHNA and CDR2 YSLEER. The CDR3 covers 14 residues. The CDR3 region is CASSQDSVNTEAFF. As DNA, the CDR3 is TGCGCCAGCAGCCAAGATTCTGTAAACACTGAAGCTTTCTTT.

The chain combines TRBV6-1 with TRBJ2-7; 9 bases align to TRBD1. Trimming at V came to 6 bases and at J to 5 bases, leaving 5 bases not matched to a gene. Germline-derived CDR1 and CDR2 are MNHNS and SASEGT. This CDR3 contains 13 residues. The CDR3 region is CASRGQGWHEQYF. CDR3 coding DNA: TGTGCCAGCAGGGGACAGGGTTGGCACGAGCAGTACTTC.

This clonotype was counted at least ten times. The chain joins TRBV5-1 to TRBJ1-1; D is ambiguous. V shed 4 bases and J shed 5 bases, with 18 bases lying between them. CDR1 and CDR2 (germline): SGHRS, YFSETQ. The CDR3 extends over 15 amino acids. CDR3 in DNA: TGCGCCAGCAGCAGGAGTAGGGAACAGCTTACTGAAGCTTTCTTT. Encoded protein: CASSRSREQLTEAFF. The full variable domain, completed using reference TRBV5-1 and TRBJ1-1, is KAGVTQTPRYLIKTRGQQVTLSCSPISGHRSVSWYQQTPGQGLQFLFEYFSETQRNKGNFPGRFSGRQFSNSRSEMNVSTLELGDSALYLCASSRSREQLTEAFFGQGTRLTVV.

This clonotype was counted at least ten times. The J gene is TRBJ2-1, the V gene TRBV13; no reliable D call. V shed 2 bases and J shed 8 bases, with 10 bases lying between them. The germline V gene has CDR1 PRHDT and CDR2 FYEKMQ (reference sequence). The CDR3 length is 13 residues. For the CDR3, the DNA is TGTGCCAGCAGCTTACCCCAAATGGATGAGCAGTTCTTC. Encoded protein: CASSLPQMDEQFF. Full variable domain (outside the CDR3, taken from reference TRBV13 and TRBJ2-1): AAGVIQSPRHLIKEKRETATLKCYPIPRHDTVYWYQQGPGQDPQFLISFYEKMQSDKGSIPDRFSAQQFSDYHSELNMSSLELGDSALYFCASSLPQMDEQFFGPGTRLTVL.

This clonotype was observed many times. V and J are TRBV6-5 and TRBJ2-5, with D perhaps matching TRBD2 (6 bases). The V gene's germline CDR1 is MNHEY and CDR2 SVGAGI. Trimming left V 2 bases short and J 3 bases short, with 13 bases between. The CDR3 extends over 15 amino acids. The CDR3 DNA is TGTGCCAGCAGTTACATTGCGGGACCTAAAGAGACCCAGTACTTC. This encodes CASSYIAGPKETQYF.

This clonotype showed up many times. In DNA form, the CDR3 reads TGTGCCAGCAGCTTAGATCAAAGCGCCAGTGAGCAGTTCTTC. This sequence encodes CASSLDQSASEQFF. This rearrangement joins TRBV11-3 to TRBJ2-1; D remains ambiguous. The CDR3 length is 14 residues. Between the trimmed V and J ends, which lost 0 bases and 9 bases, there was a span of 12 bases. The germline V gene has CDR1 SGHNT and CDR2 YENEEA.

The V and J genes are TRBV19 and TRBJ2-1, with 8 bases lining up with TRBD2. The CDR3 runs 17 residues. From germline, CDR1 is LNHDA and CDR2 SQIVND (reference sequence). Germline trimming cut 6 bases from V and 3 bases from J; bases unmatched to any gene: 13. The CDR3 DNA sequence: TGTGCCAGTAGCCCTCGGGGGGGCGGCACCGACTACAATGAGCAGTTCTTC. As protein: CASSPRGGGTDYNEQFF.

This clonotype was counted at least ten times. CDR3 sequence reads: CASSPGQNSPLHF. For the CDR3, the DNA is TGTGCCAGCAGTCCCGGACAGAATTCACCCCTCCACTTT. The gene calls are TRBV28 and TRBJ1-6; possibly TRBD1 for D (6 bases). The CDR3 runs to 13 residues. Per the germline V gene, CDR1 is MDHEN and CDR2 is SYDVKM. Trimming cost V 5 bases and J 7 bases, with 9 bases left between them.

Comment on this clonotype: This may come from a read error, since a much larger clone is one base off. The chain couples TRBV9 to TRBJ1-1, with 7 bases matching TRBD1. The V gene's germline CDR1 is SGDLS and CDR2 YYNGEE. V trimming: 6 bases; J trimming: 0 bases; junction bases outside the gene matches: 14. The CDR3 extends over 17 amino acids. This CDR3 is CASNVGTDTPMNTEAFF. The DNA for the CDR3 is TGTGCCAGCAACGTCGGGACAGATACTCCTATGAACACTGAAGCTTTCTTT.

This clonotype has ten or more counts. CDR3 nucleotide sequence: TGTGCCAGCAGCCCAGGGGGGGGGGCTTCAGGATCGACCCAGTACTTC. It yields the protein CASSPGGGASGSTQYF. The chain links TRBV9 to TRBJ2-5; D assignment may be TRBD1 or TRBD2 (7 bases each). V lost 4 bases and J 7 bases, leaving 23 bases between the germline ends. Germline loops: CDR1 SGDLS, CDR2 YYNGEE. The CDR3 runs to 16 residues.

This clonotype was seen many times. The gene calls are TRBV5-8 and TRBJ2-1; no firm D call. The germline CDR1 and CDR2 sequences are SGHTS and YDEGEE. Trimming stripped 4 bases from V and 0 bases from J, with 8 bases between. This CDR3 has 14 amino acids. The CDR3 DNA sequence: TGTGCCAGCAGCCCTACCCCCTCCTACAATGAGCAGTTCTTC. Translating gives CASSPTPSYNEQFF.

This clonotype was seen repeatedly, ten times or more. This sequence joins TRBV6-2 or TRBV6-3 and TRBJ2-7; TRBD2 is a possible D gene (5 bases). Germline lookup yields CDR1 MNHEY and CDR2 SVGEGT. The CDR3 spans 12 residues. V was trimmed by 6 bases and J by 3 bases, leaving 9 bases between them. In DNA, the CDR3 is TGTGCCAGCAGACCTACTAGCTACGAGCAGTACTTC. It is translated as CASRPTSYEQYF.

The chain recombines TRBV29-1 with TRBJ2-2, with TRBD1 as a possible D gene (7 bases). V was cut by 0 bases and J by 7 bases, with 15 bases left in between. This CDR3 region has 15 residues. Germline assignment: CDR1 SQVTM and CDR2 ANQGSEA. The chain's CDR3 is CSVEDDGGGHGELFF. The CDR3 nucleotides read TGCAGCGTTGAAGACGATGGAGGGGGCCACGGGGAGCTGTTTTTT.

The chain combines TRBV20-1 with TRBJ1-1; D might be TRBD1 (5 bases). V lost 6 bases to trimming and J lost 5 bases, with 13 bases between them. The CDR3 consists of 12 residues. In germline, CDR1 is DFQATT, CDR2 SNEGSKA (reference sequence). The CDR3 reads CSATKGETEAFF. The CDR3 nucleotides are TGCAGTGCCACGAAAGGGGAGACTGAAGCTTTCTTT.

The chain uses TRBV28 and TRBJ1-5; 8 nucleotides line up with TRBD1. The CDR3 is made up of 16 amino acids. Trimming removed 1 base from V and 5 bases from J; junction bases left unmatched: 7. Germline CDR1 reads MDHEN; CDR2 reads SYDVKM. The chain's CDR3 is CASSLSSGTGHQPQHF. CDR3 in DNA: TGTGCCAGCAGTTTATCCTCCGGGACAGGTCATCAGCCCCAGCATTTT.

In this sample, this clonotype turned up many times. The V and J genes are TRBV15 and TRBJ2-3; a weak D match, TRBD1 (5 bases). Germline CDR1 is LNHNV and CDR2 is YYDKDF (reference sequence). The CDR3 runs to 16 residues. V was clipped by 7 bases and J by 6 bases, with 23 bases between them. The CDR3 DNA reads as TGTGCCACCACCTCCCCTGGGGCTTCCCTTGGTGATACGCAGTATTTT. This sequence encodes CATTSPGASLGDTQYF.

The rearrangement joins TRBV4-1 to TRBJ1-1, with D unclear. The CDR3 totals 15 residues. The V end was cut by 0 bases, the J end by 3 bases, with 11 bases between. The germline V gene has CDR1 MGHRA and CDR2 YSYEKL. The CDR3 DNA reads TGCGCCAGCAGCCAAGATCGCACAGCTTACACTGAAGCTTTCTTT. This translates into CASSQDRTAYTEAFF.

The table lists this clonotype with a few counts. J is TRBJ2-2 and V is TRBV28; D remains unclear. This CDR3 is 14 amino acids long. The ends were cut back, 2 bases at V and 6 bases at J, with 10 bases in the middle. Germline V gives CDR1 MDHEN, CDR2 SYDVKM. The CDR3 DNA reads TGTGCCAGCAGTTTAGCGTTTGGTTCCGGGGAGCTGTTTTTT. This codes for CASSLAFGSGELFF.

This clonotype was counted a few times. The final CDR3 position lacks the conserved phenylalanine or tryptophan, pointing to a likely read error. J is TRBJ2-7 and V is TRBV5-1, with a weak D call TRBD1 (6 bases). The V end lost 4 bases, the J end lost 3 bases, and 14 bases lay between the germline ends. This CDR3 spans 14 amino acids. Germline CDR1 and CDR2: SGHRS and YFSETQ. CDR3 amino acids: CASSQTTGSYEQYL. CDR3 in DNA: TGCGCCAGCAGCCAAACAACAGGGAGCTACGAGCAGTACCTC.

A single count supports this clonotype. This may be a read error: a much more frequent sequence differs by one nucleotide. This rearrangement joins TRBV28 to TRBJ2-2; 7 bases align to TRBD1. The CDR3 is 15 amino acids. Germline trimming cut 10 bases from V and 2 bases from J; bases unmatched to any gene: 10. Germline CDR1 is MDHEN and CDR2 is SYDVKM. The CDR3 DNA follows: TGTGCCACCACAAGTAACAGGGGCAACACCGGGGAGCTGTTTTTT. It is translated as CATTSNRGNTGELFF.

In this sample, this clonotype turned up many times. The CDR3 sequence is CASSGDSYGYTF. The CDR3 DNA sequence: TGTGCCAGCAGTGGGGACAGCTATGGCTACACCTTC. This rearrangement joins TRBV3-1 to TRBJ1-2, with 7 bases fitting TRBD1. The CDR3 length is 12 residues. Germline CDR1 reads LGHDT; CDR2 reads YNNKEL (reference sequence). V trimming: 6 bases; J trimming: 4 bases; junction bases outside the gene matches: 2.